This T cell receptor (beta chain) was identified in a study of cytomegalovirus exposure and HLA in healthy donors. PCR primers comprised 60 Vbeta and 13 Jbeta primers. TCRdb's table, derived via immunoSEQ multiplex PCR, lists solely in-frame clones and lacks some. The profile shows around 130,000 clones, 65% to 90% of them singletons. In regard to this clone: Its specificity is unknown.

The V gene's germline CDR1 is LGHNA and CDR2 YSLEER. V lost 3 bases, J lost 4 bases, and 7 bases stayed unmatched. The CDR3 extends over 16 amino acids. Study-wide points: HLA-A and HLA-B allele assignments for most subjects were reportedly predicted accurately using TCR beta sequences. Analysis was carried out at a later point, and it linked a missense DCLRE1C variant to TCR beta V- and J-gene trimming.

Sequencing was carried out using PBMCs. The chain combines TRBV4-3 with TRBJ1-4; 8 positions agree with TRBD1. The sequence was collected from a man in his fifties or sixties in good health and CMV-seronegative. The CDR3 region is CASSQGPTGVNEKLFF. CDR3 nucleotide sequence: TGCGCCAGCAGCCAGGGACCGACAGGGGTTAATGAAAAACTGTTTTTT.